The present T cell receptor beta chain was sequenced within a study of cytomegalovirus exposure and HLA in healthy donors. Findings and limits, study-wide: Upon later analysis, TCR association rates were observed to vary by HLA locus, being highest for DRB1 and lowest for HLA-C.

Both 60 Vbeta primers and 13 Jbeta primers went into the PCR. Data came from immunoSEQ multiplex PCR; TCRdb stores just in-frame clones and leaves some out. The table lists 150,000 to 200,000 clones, 65% to 85% of them singletons. Germline CDR1 and CDR2: LGHNA and YNFKEQ. The CDR3 is 14 amino acids. J was trimmed by 3 bases and V by 4 bases; bases with no gene match: 2. As for this clone: The antigen remains unidentified.

The J gene is TRBJ1-1, the V gene TRBV4-2, with 10 bases that match TRBD1. The sample taken for sequencing was PBMCs. The TCR sequence derives from a man aged 18 to 35 in good health and CMV-seronegative. The DNA of the CDR3 is TGTGCCAGCAGCCTGGGGACAGGGGACACTGAAGCTTTCTTT. Translation: CASSLGTGDTEAFF.